This T cell receptor (beta chain) was found in a study of glioma-infiltrating T cells. V shed 4 bases, J shed 7 bases, and the junction held 1 base outside the gene matches. In germline, CDR1 is LGHDT, CDR2 YNNKEL (reference sequence). The CDR3 spans 14 residues. In this sample, this clonotype turned up many times. The target antigen is unknown. Whole-study findings and limits: Non-neoplastic patients had below-expected tissue-blood divergence, while all gliomas exceeded expectation.

Using RNA template, CDR3s of TCR alpha and beta were amplified with iRepertoire arm-PCR. Via MiXCR, TCRdb re-called the multiplex PCR reads, giving one row per CDR3 protein. In the table there are about 93,000 distinct CDR3 sequences, 35% to 45% of which are singletons. The sequence was obtained from a human donor with low-grade glioma or glioblastoma, undergoing nonglioma brain surgery, or in good health (not recorded which). The specimen was glioma tissue, nonneoplastic brain tissue, or PBMCs (not recorded which). The gene calls are TRBV3-1 and TRBJ1-6, with TRBD1 identical over 10 bases. The CDR3 DNA sequence: TGTGCCAGCAGCCCGGACAGGGGGAATTCACCCCTCCACTTT. This sequence encodes CASSPDRGNSPLHF.